The T cell receptor beta chain under discussion was sequenced for a study of cytomegalovirus exposure and HLA in healthy donors. For this clone: Its antigen is undetermined.

The study ran its PCR with 60 Vbeta and 13 Jbeta primers. Generated by immunoSEQ multiplex PCR, the TCRdb table keeps only in-frame clones and is missing some. The sample consists of approximately 100,000 clones, roughly 80% of them appearing once. Study-level findings and limits: By HLA locus, TCR association rates varied in a later analysis, with DRB1 showing the most and HLA-C the fewest.

Although they were nominally healthy when sampled, donors likely had unrecorded immune exposures. V dropped 0 bases and J dropped 1 base, with 7 bases sitting between them. This CDR3 has 15 residues. Germline CDR1 SGHAT, CDR2 FQNNGV. The TCR originated in a male donor in good health and CMV-seropositive. The sample taken for sequencing was PBMCs. The chain combines TRBV11-2 with TRBJ1-5; D is unclear. Here the CDR3 DNA reads TGTGCCAGCAGCTTAGATTCTCGGAGCAATCAGCCCCAGCATTTT. Its protein product is CASSLDSRSNQPQHF. The full variable domain, completed using reference TRBV11-2 and TRBJ1-5, is EAGVAQSPRYKIIEKRQSVAFWCNPISGHATLYWYQQILGQGPKLLIQFQNNGVVDDSQLPKDRFSAERLKGVDSTLKIQPAKLEDSAVYLCASSLDSRSNQPQHFGDGTRLSIL.